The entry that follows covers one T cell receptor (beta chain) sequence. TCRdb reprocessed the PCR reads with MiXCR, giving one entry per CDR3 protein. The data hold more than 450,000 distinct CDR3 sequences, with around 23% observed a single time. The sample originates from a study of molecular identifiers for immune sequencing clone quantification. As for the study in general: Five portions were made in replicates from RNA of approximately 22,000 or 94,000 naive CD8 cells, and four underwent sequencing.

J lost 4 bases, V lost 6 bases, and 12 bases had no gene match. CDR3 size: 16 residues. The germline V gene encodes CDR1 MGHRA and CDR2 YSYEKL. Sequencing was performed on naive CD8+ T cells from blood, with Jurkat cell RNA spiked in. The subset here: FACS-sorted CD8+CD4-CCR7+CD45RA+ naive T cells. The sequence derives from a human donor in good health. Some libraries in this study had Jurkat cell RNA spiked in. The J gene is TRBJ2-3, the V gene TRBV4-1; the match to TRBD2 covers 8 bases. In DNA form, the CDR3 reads TGCGCCAGCAGGAACAACGGGGGGGCCGGGCCAGATACGCAGTATTTT. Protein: CASRNNGGAGPDTQYF.